The 28 T cell receptor beta chains listed next were all sequenced from one sample in a study of blood T cell repertoires in COVID-19. Only in-frame clones appear in the TCRdb table, and some are missing; sequencing was by immunoSEQ multiplex PCR. The sample lists 100,000 to 150,000 clones; approximately 86% were seen once. Sequencing used PBMCs or T cells enriched from blood (not recorded which). The receptors were sampled from a woman aged 45-60 years who had recovered from COVID-19.

This sequence joins TRBV30 and TRBJ2-2; 7 bases agree with TRBD1. Germline CDR1 reads GTSNPN; CDR2 reads SVGIG (reference sequence). V lost 5 bases and J lost 6; bases outside the gene matches: 6. The CDR3 spans 13 residues. The CDR3: CAWDRDTSGELFF. The CDR3 bases are TGTGCCTGGGACAGGGATACATCCGGGGAGCTGTTTTTT.

V and J are TRBV7-9 and TRBJ1-4; 7 positions agree with TRBD1. This CDR3 contains 14 residues. V gave up 5 bases and J gave up 3 bases; unmatched junction bases: 3. The germline gives CDR1 SEHNR, CDR2 FQNEAQ (reference sequence). The CDR3 DNA is TGTGCCAGCAGCGTGACAGGGTCTAATGAAAAACTGTTTTTT. Translating it yields CASSVTGSNEKLFF. Complete variable domain (other parts from reference TRBV7-9 and TRBJ1-4): DTGVSQNPRHKITKRGQNVTFRCDPISEHNRLYWYRQTLGQGPEFLTYFQNEAQLEKSRLLSDRFSAERPKGSFSTLEIQRTEQGDSAMYLCASSVTGSNEKLFFGSGTQLSVL.

The chain carries TRBV19 and TRBJ2-6, with D possibly being TRBD1 (5 bases). The CDR3 length is 15 residues. CDR1 is LNHDA and CDR2 is SQIVND in the germline V gene (reference sequence). Deletions cut 2 bases from V and 0 bases from J, with 5 bases between. CDR3 residues: CASSITGSGANVLTF. The CDR3 bases are TGTGCCAGTAGTATAACAGGCTCTGGGGCCAACGTCCTGACTTTC.

The chain couples TRBV10-1 to TRBJ2-1; 7 bases line up with TRBD2. The CDR3 runs to 15 residues. The V and J ends lost 4 bases and 0 bases, in that order; junction bases with no gene match: 3. Germline CDR1 is WNHNN and CDR2 is SYGVQD (reference sequence). CDR3 sequence reads: CASSASGGSYNEQFF. The CDR3 DNA reads as TGCGCCAGCAGTGCGTCGGGGGGCTCCTACAATGAGCAGTTCTTC.

This clone occurred a few times. The J gene is TRBJ1-2, the V gene TRBV5-5; weak D call: TRBD1 (5 bases). V gave up 0 bases and J gave up 0 bases, with 9 bases separating them. The CDR3 has 15 residues. Germline V gives CDR1 SGHKS, CDR2 YYEKEE (reference sequence). The CDR3 protein is CASSLEVTANYGYTF. The CDR3 DNA reads as TGTGCCAGCAGCTTGGAGGTGACAGCTAACTATGGCTACACCTTC.

The rearrangement links TRBV19 to TRBJ2-1; perhaps TRBD2 as D (6 bases). Trimming pared 10 bases from V and 15 bases from J, leaving 19 bases between. This CDR3 contains 11 residues. Germline V gives CDR1 LNHDA, CDR2 SQIVND (reference sequence). CDR3: CATPWTGVLFF. The CDR3 DNA is TGTGCCACCCCTTGGACGGGGGTACTGTTCTTC.

This chain links TRBV6-2 or TRBV6-3 with TRBJ1-6; 9 bases are shared with TRBD1. V lost 5 bases, J lost 2 bases, and 1 base stayed unmatched. Germline V gene sequence: CDR1 MNHEY, CDR2 SVGEGT. The CDR3 runs 15 residues. The CDR3 here is CASSRTGAYNSPLHF. CDR3 sequence (DNA): TGTGCCAGCAGTCGGACAGGGGCCTATAATTCACCCCTCCACTTT.

This clone was counted a single time. CDR3 bases: TGTGCCAGCAGCTTGCCAGGGTCAATCCACGAGCAGTACTTC. Protein: CASSLPGSIHEQYF. The rearrangement links TRBV5-6 to TRBJ2-7; TRBD1 might be the D (5 bases). The CDR3 spans 14 residues. V was trimmed by 1 base and J by 5 bases, leaving 13 bases between them. Germline V gene lookup returns CDR1 SGHDT and CDR2 YYEEEE.

The rearrangement joins TRBV10-3 to TRBJ1-6, with 9 bases fitting TRBD1. Per germline, CDR1 ENHRY and CDR2 SYGVKD. The V segment lost 6 bases and the J segment 10 bases; nucleotides outside the gene matches: 16. The CDR3 consists of 17 residues. The CDR3 loop is CAISENLPGQGTSPLHF. CDR3 nucleotides: TGTGCCATCAGCGAAAACTTACCGGGACAGGGAACATCACCCCTCCACTTT.

V and J are TRBV5-1 and TRBJ1-1; 7 bases are shared with TRBD1. Trimming at V came to 2 bases and at J to 4 bases, leaving 8 bases not matched to a gene. CDR1 and CDR2 (germline): SGHRS, YFSETQ. There are 15 residues in the CDR3. For the CDR3, the DNA is TGCGCCAGCAGCTTAGGAGGGGGCTTTGGCACTGAAGCTTTCTTT. As protein: CASSLGGGFGTEAFF.

This clone was counted between two and nine times. V gene TRBV11-2 combines with J gene TRBJ2-3; TRBD1 agrees at 7 bases. The CDR3 covers 15 residues. Germline V gene data show CDR1 as SGHAT and CDR2 as FQNNGV. After removal of 2 bases from V and 2 bases from J, the junction contained 4 bases not matched to a gene. CDR3 bases: TGTGCCAGCAGCTTAAACAGGGGCTCCACAGATACGCAGTATTTT. Amino acid sequence: CASSLNRGSTDTQYF.

The chain is built from TRBV7-2 and TRBJ2-2; D unclear. CDR3 length: 16 amino acids. With 5 bases removed from V and 4 bases from J, the gap between germline ends came to 17 bases. CDR1 is SGHTA, CDR2 FQGNSA, per germline. CDR3 loop: CASSPDTTLGTGELFF. The CDR3 region has the DNA TGTGCCAGCAGCCCCGACACAACCTTAGGCACCGGGGAGCTGTTTTTT.

This chain joins TRBV7-6 and TRBJ1-5; D remains ambiguous. The CDR3 sequence is 13 residues long. Trimming cost V 1 base and J 5 bases, with 6 bases left between them. The V gene's germline CDR1 is SGHVS and CDR2 FNYEAQ. The DNA of the CDR3 is TGTGCCAGCAGCTTAGGTCGGGATCAGCCCCAGCATTTT. Its protein is CASSLGRDQPQHF.

In this sample, this clone turned up a few times. The chain joins TRBV2 to TRBJ2-4, with 9 bases identical to TRBD1. The V and J ends lost 7 bases and 5 bases, in that order; junction bases with no gene match: 6. The CDR3 runs to 14 residues. CDR1 is SNHLY, CDR2 FYNNEI, per germline. Here the CDR3 reads CASTPRTGENIQYF. The DNA of the CDR3 is TGTGCCAGCACCCCCCGGACAGGGGAAAACATTCAGTACTTC.

This clone was seen only a few times. The V call is TRBV4-1, the J call TRBJ1-1; 9 nucleotides line up with TRBD1. Germline CDR1 reads MGHRA; CDR2 reads YSYEKL. Germline trimming cut 4 bases from V and 4 bases from J; bases unmatched to any gene: 7. The CDR3 has 15 amino acids. The DNA of the CDR3 is TGCGCCAGCAGCCCCCGACAGGGGGTGGGCACTGAAGCTTTCTTT. Translation gives CASSPRQGVGTEAFF.

This chain joins TRBV5-1 and TRBJ2-3, with 8 bases aligning to TRBD1. Per the germline V gene, CDR1 is SGHRS and CDR2 is YFSETQ. This CDR3 is 15 amino acids long. Germline trimming cut 4 bases from V and 6 bases from J; bases unmatched to any gene: 10. This CDR3 reads CASSVRDRSADTQYF. The CDR3 DNA reads as TGCGCCAGCAGCGTCCGGGACAGGTCTGCCGATACGCAGTATTTT.

The chain uses TRBV6-2 or TRBV6-3 and TRBJ1-5; D remains ambiguous. CDR1 and CDR2 from the germline V gene are MNHEY and SVGEGT. With 6 bases removed from V and 7 bases from J, the gap between germline ends came to 16 bases. The length of the CDR3 is 14 residues. The DNA of the CDR3 is TGTGCCAGCAGCCCCGGAGTGGAGGTGCAGCCCCAGCATTTT. Amino acid sequence: CASSPGVEVQPQHF.

The rearrangement joins TRBV7-2 to TRBJ2-1; 7 bases are a match to TRBD2. This CDR3 comprises 14 residues. Germline assignment: CDR1 SGHTA and CDR2 FQGNSA. After removal of 2 bases from V and 5 bases from J, the junction contained 3 bases not matched to a gene. CDR3 loop: CASSLQREDNEQFF. The CDR3 DNA sequence: TGTGCCAGCAGCTTACAGCGGGAAGACAATGAGCAGTTCTTC.

This clone was detected only a few times. V gene TRBV3-1 (or the pseudogene TRBV3-2) combines with J gene TRBJ1-2; D uncertain. This CDR3 has 12 amino acids. Per germline, CDR1 LGHDT and CDR2 YNNKEL (reference sequence). Deletions cut 4 bases from V and 4 bases from J, with 7 bases between. The CDR3 sequence: CASSLGLYGYTF. CDR3 DNA sequence: TGTGCCAGCAGCCTTGGCCTCTATGGCTACACCTTC.

V gene TRBV12-3 or TRBV12-4 combines with J gene TRBJ2-7; a possible D gene is TRBD1 (6 bases). The CDR3 covers 12 residues. V shed 7 bases and J shed 5 bases, with 12 bases lying between them. Here the CDR3 reads CASNDRLNEQYF. The DNA for the CDR3 is TGTGCCAGCAACGACAGGCTAAACGAGCAGTACTTC.

The chain recombines TRBV28 with TRBJ1-4; tentative D call: TRBD1 (5 bases). V was trimmed by 3 bases and J by 2 bases, leaving 13 bases between them. The germline V gene encodes CDR1 MDHEN and CDR2 SYDVKM. CDR3 length: 16 residues. CDR3 sequence (DNA): TGTGCCAGCAGTTTTACGGGGGTTTGGACTAATGAAAAACTGTTTTTT. Protein: CASSFTGVWTNEKLFF.

The sample holds a few counts of this clone. V is TRBV19 and J is TRBJ2-7; 9 bases fit TRBD1. After removal of 6 bases from V and 6 bases from J, the junction contained 6 bases not matched to a gene. This CDR3 spans 13 amino acids. CDR1 and CDR2 from the germline V gene are LNHDA and SQIVND (reference sequence). CDR3 sequence (DNA): TGTGCCAGTAGCCGGGGACAGGGCGGCGAGCAGTACTTC. Residues: CASSRGQGGEQYF.

The chain links TRBV2 to TRBJ2-3; no reliable D call. Germline CDR1 is SNHLY and CDR2 is FYNNEI. The V gene lost 4 bases and the J gene lost 2 bases, with 10 bases spanning the gap. The CDR3 runs to 14 residues. The CDR3 DNA reads TGTGCCAGCAGTGCGGTTTACGACACAGATACGCAGTATTTT. It codes for CASSAVYDTDTQYF.

The V and J genes are TRBV10-3 and TRBJ1-1; D is uncertain. CDR3 length: 13 amino acids. Germline V gene sequence: CDR1 ENHRY, CDR2 SYGVKD. Trimming stripped 6 bases from V and 1 base from J, with 9 bases between. The CDR3 here is CAISVEPNTEAFF. Here the CDR3 DNA reads TGTGCCATCAGCGTAGAGCCGAACACTGAAGCTTTCTTT.

The chain combines TRBV7-2 with TRBJ2-4; TRBD2 might be the D (6 bases). This CDR3 is 15 amino acids long. Germline loops: CDR1 SGHTA, CDR2 FQGNSA. Trimming cost V 6 bases and J 9 bases, with 21 bases left between them. The CDR3 here is CASSPPPGLSSIQYF. The CDR3 DNA sequence: TGTGCCAGCAGTCCGCCACCGGGACTTTCGAGCATTCAGTACTTC.

V and J are TRBV19 and TRBJ1-2, with D possibly being TRBD1 (6 bases). The CDR3 totals 12 residues. Between the trimmed V and J ends, which lost 7 bases and 4 bases, there was a span of 10 bases. Germline CDR1 LNHDA, CDR2 SQIVND (reference sequence). CDR3 residues: CASNTGFYGYTF. The CDR3 coding sequence is TGTGCCAGTAATACAGGGTTCTATGGCTACACCTTC.

This clone was observed a single time. V is TRBV3-1 (or the pseudogene TRBV3-2) and J is TRBJ2-1; D is possibly TRBD2 (5 bases). V was shortened by 5 bases and J by 4 bases, with 15 bases between the two germline ends. The CDR3 totals 15 residues. Looked up from germline, CDR1 is LGHDT and CDR2 is YNNKEL (reference sequence). The CDR3 DNA sequence: TGTGCCAGCAGCTCACCGGGAACAAAGTACAATGAGCAGTTCTTC. This codes for CASSSPGTKYNEQFF.

This clone was observed a single time. The CDR3 reads CASSPGSGTGGTDTQYF. DNA of the CDR3: TGTGCCAGCAGCCCAGGCTCCGGGACAGGGGGCACAGATACGCAGTATTTT. The gene calls are TRBV7-6 and TRBJ2-3; TRBD1 matches 10 bases. Germline trimming cut 5 bases from V and 1 base from J; bases unmatched to any gene: 9. Germline V gene sequence: CDR1 SGHVS, CDR2 FNYEAQ. The CDR3 contains 17 residues.